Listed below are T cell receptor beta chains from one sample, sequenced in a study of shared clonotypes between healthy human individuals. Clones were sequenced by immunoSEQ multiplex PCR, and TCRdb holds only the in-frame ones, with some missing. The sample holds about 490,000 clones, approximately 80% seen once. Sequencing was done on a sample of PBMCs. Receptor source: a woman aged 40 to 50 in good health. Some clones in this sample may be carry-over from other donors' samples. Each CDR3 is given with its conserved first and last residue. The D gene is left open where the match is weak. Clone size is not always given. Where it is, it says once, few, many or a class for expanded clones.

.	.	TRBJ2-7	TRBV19	CASSMGPNAYEQYF	TGTGCCAGTAGTATGGGTCCAAATGCCTACGAGCAGTACTTC
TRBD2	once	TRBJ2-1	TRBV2	CASSDSIAGEGEQFF	TGTGCCAGCAGCGACAGTATAGCGGGAGAGGGTGAGCAGTTCTTC
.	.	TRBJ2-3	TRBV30	CAWSMNTDTQYF	TGTGCCTGGAGTATGAACACAGATACGCAGTATTTT
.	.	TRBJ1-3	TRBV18	CASSPPSSSGNTIYF	TGTGCCAGCTCACCGCCGTCCAGCTCTGGAAACACCATATATTTT
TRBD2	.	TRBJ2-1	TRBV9	CASSVGPAGGEQFF	TGTGCCAGCAGCGTAGGACCAGCGGGAGGTGAGCAGTTCTTC
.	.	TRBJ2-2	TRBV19	CASSMGPGAGELFF	TGTGCCAGTAGTATGGGCCCGGGGGCCGGGGAGCTGTTTTTT
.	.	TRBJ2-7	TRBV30	CAWSAGRDYEQYF	TGTGCCTGGAGTGCAGGACGGGACTACGAGCAGTACTTC
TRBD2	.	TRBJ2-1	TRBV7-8	CASSSPIASGSSYNEQFF	TGTGCCAGCAGCTCCCCGATCGCTAGCGGGAGTTCCTACAATGAGCAGTTCTTC
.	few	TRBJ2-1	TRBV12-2	CASRARLAEYYNEQFF	TGTGCAAGTCGGGCGAGACTAGCGGAGTACTACAATGAGCAGTTCTTC
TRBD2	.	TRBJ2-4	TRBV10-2	CASSGASGTLRGVNSQNIQYF	TGCGCCAGCAGTGGAGCTAGCGGGACCCTGAGAGGGGTTAATTCCCAAAACATTCAGTACTTC
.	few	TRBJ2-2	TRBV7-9	CASSLFEHSGELFF	TGTGCCAGCAGCTTATTCGAGCACTCCGGGGAGCTGTTTTTT
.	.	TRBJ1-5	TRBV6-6	CASSYGSGSAGQPQHF	TGTGCCAGCAGTTACGGCTCGGGCTCGGCGGGACAGCCCCAGCATTTT
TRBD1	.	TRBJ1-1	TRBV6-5	CASKWGQRSEAFF	TGTGCCTCCAAGTGGGGACAGAGGTCTGAGGCTTTCTTT
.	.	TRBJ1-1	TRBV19	CASGEDRNTEAFF	TGTGCCAGTGGAGAAGACAGGAACACTGAAGCTTTCTTT
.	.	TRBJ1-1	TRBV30	CAWSVLVNTEAFF	TGTGCCTGGAGTGTACTGGTGAACACTGAAGCTTTCTTT
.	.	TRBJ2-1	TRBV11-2	CASSSYRRGYNEQFF	TGTGCCAGCAGCTCATACCGACGGGGTTACAATGAGCAGTTCTTC
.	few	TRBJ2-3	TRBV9	CASSVAPLAGTDTQYF	TGTGCCAGCAGCGTAGCTCCCCTAGCTGGTACAGATACGCAGTATTTT
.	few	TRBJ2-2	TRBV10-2	CASRGGWGTGELFF	TGCGCCAGCAGGGGCGGCTGGGGCACCGGGGAGCTGTTTTTT
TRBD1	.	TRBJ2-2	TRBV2	CASSRQGRNTGELFF	TGTGCCAGCAGTAGACAGGGGAGAAACACCGGGGAGCTGTTTTTT
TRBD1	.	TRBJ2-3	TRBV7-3	CASSSGQGTDTQYF	TGTGCCAGCAGCTCGGGACAGGGGACAGATACGCAGTATTTT
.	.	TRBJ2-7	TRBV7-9	CASSLGVRVQGSYEQYF	TGTGCCAGCAGCTTAGGGGTGAGAGTCCAGGGATCCTACGAGCAGTACTTC
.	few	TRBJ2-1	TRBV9	CASSVQGSGYNEQFF	TGTGCCAGCAGCGTACAAGGTAGCGGCTACAATGAGCAGTTCTTC
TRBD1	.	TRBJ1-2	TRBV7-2	CASSWGTGRYGYTF	TGTGCCAGCAGCTGGGGGACAGGAAGATATGGCTACACCTTC
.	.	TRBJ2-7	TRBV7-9	CASSLEEGEQYF	TGTGCCAGCAGCTTAGAGGAGGGCGAGCAGTACTTC
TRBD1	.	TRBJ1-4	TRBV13	CASSSGQGPPGGEKLFF	TGTGCCAGCAGCTCCGGACAGGGGCCTCCCGGTGGGGAAAAACTGTTTTTT
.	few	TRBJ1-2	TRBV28	CASSLQAYGYTF	TGTGCCAGCAGTTTACAGGCCTATGGCTACACCTTC
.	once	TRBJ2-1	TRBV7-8	CASSFVASSYNEQFF	TGTGCCAGCAGCTTTGTGGCGAGCTCCTACAATGAGCAGTTCTTC
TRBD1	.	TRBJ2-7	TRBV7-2	CASSLRQGGRYF	TGTGCCAGCAGCTTAAGACAGGGGGGAAGGTACTTC
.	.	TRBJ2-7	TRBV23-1	CASSQSCGTDYEQYF	TGCGCCAGCAGTCAATCGTGTGGGACTGACTACGAGCAGTACTTC
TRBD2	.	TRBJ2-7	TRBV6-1	CASSDPTSGSLFYEQYF	TGTGCCAGCAGTGACCCAACTAGCGGGAGTTTGTTCTACGAGCAGTACTTC
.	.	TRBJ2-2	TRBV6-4	CATSRGSAANTGELFF	TGTGCCACCTCTCGAGGGTCGGCAGCGAACACCGGGGAGCTGTTTTTT
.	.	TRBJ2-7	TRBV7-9	CASRGEGNGTYEQYF	TGTGCCAGCAGGGGTGAGGGCAACGGAACCTACGAGCAGTACTTC
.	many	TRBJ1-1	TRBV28	CASSAGTSNTEAFF	TGTGCCAGCAGTGCCGGGACATCGAACACTGAAGCTTTCTTT
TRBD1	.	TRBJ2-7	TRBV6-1	CANSGSGTGGNEQYF	TGTGCCAACAGTGGGAGCGGGACAGGGGGTAACGAGCAGTACTTC
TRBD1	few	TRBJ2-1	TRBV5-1	CASRQTTGGNEQFF	TGCGCCAGCAGACAAACGACAGGGGGCAATGAGCAGTTCTTC
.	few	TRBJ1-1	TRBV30	CAWSPQGPNTEAFF	TGTGCCTGGAGTCCTCAGGGGCCGAACACTGAAGCTTTCTTT
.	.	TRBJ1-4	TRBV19	CASREQGEREKLFF	TGTGCCAGTAGGGAACAGGGAGAAAGGGAAAAACTGTTTTTT
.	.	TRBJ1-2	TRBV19	CASSIDRPSLHYGYTF	TGTGCCAGTAGTATAGATCGACCGTCCCTCCACTATGGCTACACCTTC
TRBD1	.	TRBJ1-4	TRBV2	CASKGVTGEKLFF	TGTGCCAGCAAGGGGGTGACAGGGGAAAAACTGTTTTTT
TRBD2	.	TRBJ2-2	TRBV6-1	CASSGAAGADTGELFF	TGTGCCAGCAGTGGGGCAGCGGGAGCCGACACCGGGGAGCTGTTTTTT
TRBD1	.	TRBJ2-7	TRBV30	CAWSTRTGNRYEQYF	TGTGCCTGGAGTACCCGGACAGGGAATCGTTACGAGCAGTACTTC
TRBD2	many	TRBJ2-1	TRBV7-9	CASSLSTSGSYNEQFF	TGTGCCAGCAGCCTCTCGACTAGCGGGAGCTACAATGAGCAGTTCTTC
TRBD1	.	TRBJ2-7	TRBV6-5	CASSTQDRDYEQYF	TGTGCCAGCAGTACCCAAGACAGGGACTACGAGCAGTACTTC
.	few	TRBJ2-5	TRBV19	CASSINLASRETQYF	TGTGCCAGTAGTATTAATTTGGCTAGCCGGGAGACCCAGTACTTC
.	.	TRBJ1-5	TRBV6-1	CASSQRAGNQPQHF	TGTGCCAGCAGTCAAAGGGCAGGTAATCAGCCCCAGCATTTT
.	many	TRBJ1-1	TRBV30	CAWSLPVPEAFF	TGTGCCTGGAGCCTCCCTGTGCCTGAAGCTTTCTTT
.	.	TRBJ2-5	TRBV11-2	CASRAPGQGPQETQYF	TGTGCCAGCAGAGCGCCCGGCCAGGGACCCCAAGAGACCCAGTACTTC
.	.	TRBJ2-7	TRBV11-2	CASSLGVGEQYF	TGTGCCAGCAGCCTGGGGGTCGGCGAGCAGTACTTC
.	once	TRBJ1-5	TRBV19	CASSLTAVLNQPQHF	TGTGCCAGTAGTCTGACGGCGGTCCTTAATCAGCCCCAGCATTTT
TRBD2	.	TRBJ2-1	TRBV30	CACPPLAALYNEQFF	TGTGCCTGTCCGCCACTAGCGGCCTTATACAATGAGCAGTTCTTC
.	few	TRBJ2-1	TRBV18	CASSPPGLNNEQFF	TGTGCCAGCTCACCACCGGGGCTCAACAATGAGCAGTTCTTC
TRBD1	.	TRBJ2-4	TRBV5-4	CASSLQGALAKNIQYF	TGTGCCAGCAGCTTGCAGGGGGCCCTAGCCAAAAACATTCAGTACTTC
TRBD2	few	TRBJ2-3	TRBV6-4	CASSDVAGSTDTQYF	TGTGCCAGCAGTGATGTAGCGGGCAGCACAGATACGCAGTATTTT